Included here is one T cell receptor (beta chain) sequence, with context. The entry originates in a study of blood T cell repertoires in COVID-19. The overall study: Spain, Italy and the United States supplied samples that represented acute and convalescent COVID-19. PBMCs, B-cell-depleted T cells, or T cells were the source of the cDNA or gDNA that made up the material.

Trimming cost V 4 bases and J 0 bases; bases outside gene matches: 6. This CDR3 comprises 16 residues. CDR1 SGHTA and CDR2 FQGNSA come from the germline V gene. Original data processing: From reference gene primer amplification, estimates of nucleated cell counts were derived. The repertoire was sequenced with immunoSEQ multiplex PCR; TCRdb's copy has only in-frame clones and lacks some. Clone size and the V and J calls come from that table; the DNA yielded D and trimming. The repertoire holds about 110,000 clones, with around 83% as singletons. The clonotype was recovered from a man aged 70-80 years with acute or convalescent COVID-19. The source material was peripheral blood. The chain employs TRBV7-2 and TRBJ2-3; the match to TRBD1 covers 8 bases. In DNA, the CDR3 is TGTGCCAGCAGCTCTGGACAGGGCAGAAGCACAGATACGCAGTATTTT. It specifies CASSSGQGRSTDTQYF.